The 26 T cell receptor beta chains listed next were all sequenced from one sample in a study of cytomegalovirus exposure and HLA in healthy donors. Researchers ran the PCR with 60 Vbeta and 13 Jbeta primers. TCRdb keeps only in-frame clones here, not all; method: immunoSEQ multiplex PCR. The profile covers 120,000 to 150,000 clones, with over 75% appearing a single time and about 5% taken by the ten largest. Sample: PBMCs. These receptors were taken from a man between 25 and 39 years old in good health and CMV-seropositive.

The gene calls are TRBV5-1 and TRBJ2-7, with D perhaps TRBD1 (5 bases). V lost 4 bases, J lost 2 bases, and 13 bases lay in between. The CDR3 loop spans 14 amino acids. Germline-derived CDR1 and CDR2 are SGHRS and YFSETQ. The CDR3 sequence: CASSPTTATYEQYF. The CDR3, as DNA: TGCGCCAGCAGCCCCACGACAGCTACCTACGAGCAGTACTTC.

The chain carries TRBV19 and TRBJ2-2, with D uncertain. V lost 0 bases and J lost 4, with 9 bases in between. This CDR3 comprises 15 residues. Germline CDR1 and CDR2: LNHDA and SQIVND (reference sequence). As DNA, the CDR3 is TGTGCCAGTAGTATAGACGGTATACTCACCGGGGAGCTGTTTTTT. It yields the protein CASSIDGILTGELFF.

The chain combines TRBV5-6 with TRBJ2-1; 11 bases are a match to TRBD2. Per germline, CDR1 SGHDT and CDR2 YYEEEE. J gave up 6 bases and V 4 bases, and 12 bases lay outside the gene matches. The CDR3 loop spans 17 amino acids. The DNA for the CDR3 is TGTGCCAGCAGCCAGCTAGCGGGGGGCGATACTTTCAATGAGCAGTTCTTC. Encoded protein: CASSQLAGGDTFNEQFF. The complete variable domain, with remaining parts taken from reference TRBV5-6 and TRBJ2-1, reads DAGVTQSPTHLIKTRGQQVTLRCSPKSGHDTVSWYQQALGQGPQFIFQYYEEEERQRGNFPDRFSGHQFPNYSSELNVNALLLGDSALYLCASSQLAGGDTFNEQFFGPGTRLTVL.

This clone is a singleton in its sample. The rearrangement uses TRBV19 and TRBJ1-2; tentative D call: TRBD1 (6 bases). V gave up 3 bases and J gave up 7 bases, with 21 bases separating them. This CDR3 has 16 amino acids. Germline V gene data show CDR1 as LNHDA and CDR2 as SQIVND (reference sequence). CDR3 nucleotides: TGTGCCAGTAGTATGACCCCTCGACAGGCGTCTGCTGGCTACACCTTC. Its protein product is CASSMTPRQASAGYTF.

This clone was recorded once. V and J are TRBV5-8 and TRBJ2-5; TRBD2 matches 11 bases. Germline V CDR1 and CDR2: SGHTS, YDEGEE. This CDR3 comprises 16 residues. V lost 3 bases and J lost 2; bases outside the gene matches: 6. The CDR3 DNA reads TGTGCCAGCAGCTACCGACTAGCGGGATTACAAGAGACCCAGTACTTC. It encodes CASSYRLAGLQETQYF.

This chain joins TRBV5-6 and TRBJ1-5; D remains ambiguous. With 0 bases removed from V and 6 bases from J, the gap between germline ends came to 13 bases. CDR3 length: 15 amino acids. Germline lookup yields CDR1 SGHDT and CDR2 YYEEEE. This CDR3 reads CASSLGSGSSQPQHF. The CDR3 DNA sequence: TGTGCCAGCAGCTTGGGATCAGGTTCAAGTCAGCCCCAGCATTTT.

The CDR3 nucleotides are TGTGCCAGCAGCGCATGGGAGGAGGGGAGATCAAAAAACATTCAGTACTTC. Its translation: CASSAWEEGRSKNIQYF. The V and J genes are TRBV11-3 and TRBJ2-4; possible D gene TRBD2, 6 bases. Germline CDR1 reads SGHNT; CDR2 reads YENEEA. Trimming shortened V by 5 bases and J by 4 bases, and 21 bases separated the two germline ends. The CDR3 contains 17 residues.

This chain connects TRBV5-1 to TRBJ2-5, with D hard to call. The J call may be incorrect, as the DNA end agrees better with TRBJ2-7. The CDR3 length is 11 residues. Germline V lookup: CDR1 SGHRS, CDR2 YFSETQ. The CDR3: CASSERYEQYF. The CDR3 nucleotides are TGCGCCAGCAGCGAAAGATACGAGCAGTACTTC.

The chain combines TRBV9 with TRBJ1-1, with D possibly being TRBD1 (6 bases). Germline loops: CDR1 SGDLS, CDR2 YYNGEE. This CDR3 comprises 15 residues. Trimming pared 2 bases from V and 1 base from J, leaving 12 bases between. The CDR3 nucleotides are TGTGCCAGCAGCGTCCCGACAGGCGGGAACACTGAAGCTTTCTTT. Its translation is CASSVPTGGNTEAFF.

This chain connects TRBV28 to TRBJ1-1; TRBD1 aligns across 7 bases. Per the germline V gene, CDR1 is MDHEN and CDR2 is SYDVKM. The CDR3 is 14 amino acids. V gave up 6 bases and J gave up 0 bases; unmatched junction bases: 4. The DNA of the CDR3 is TGTGCCAGCAGATCGACAGGGTTGAACACTGAAGCTTTCTTT. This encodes CASRSTGLNTEAFF. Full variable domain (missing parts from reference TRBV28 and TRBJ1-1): DVKVTQSSRYLVKRTGEKVFLECVQDMDHENMFWYRQDPGLGLRLIYFSYDVKMKEKGDIPEGYSVSREKKERFSLILESASTNQTSMYLCASRSTGLNTEAFFGQGTRLTVV.

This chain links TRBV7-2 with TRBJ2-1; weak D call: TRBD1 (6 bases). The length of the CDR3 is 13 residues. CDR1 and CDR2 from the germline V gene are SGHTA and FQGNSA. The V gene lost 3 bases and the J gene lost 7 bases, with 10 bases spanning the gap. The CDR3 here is CASSFTQGNEQFF. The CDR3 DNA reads TGTGCCAGCAGCTTCACACAGGGAAATGAGCAGTTCTTC.

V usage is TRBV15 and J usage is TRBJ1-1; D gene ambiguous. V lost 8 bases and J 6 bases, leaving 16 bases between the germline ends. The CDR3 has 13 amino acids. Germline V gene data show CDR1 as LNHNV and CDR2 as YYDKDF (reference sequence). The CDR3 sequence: CATSTLSRAEAFF. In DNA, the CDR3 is TGTGCCACCTCCACCTTATCACGGGCTGAAGCTTTCTTT.

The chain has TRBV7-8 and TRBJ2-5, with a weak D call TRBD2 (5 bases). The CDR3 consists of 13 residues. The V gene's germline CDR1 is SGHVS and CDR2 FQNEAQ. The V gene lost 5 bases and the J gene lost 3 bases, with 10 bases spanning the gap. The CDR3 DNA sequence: TGTGCCAGCAGCGCCCCGCGGGAAGAGACCCAGTACTTC. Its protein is CASSAPREETQYF.

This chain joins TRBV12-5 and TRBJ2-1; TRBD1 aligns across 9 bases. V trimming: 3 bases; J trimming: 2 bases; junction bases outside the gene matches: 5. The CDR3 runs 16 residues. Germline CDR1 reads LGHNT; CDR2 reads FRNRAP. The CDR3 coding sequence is TGTGCTAGTGGTTTCGAAAGGACAGGGGCCTACAATGAGCAGTTCTTC. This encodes CASGFERTGAYNEQFF.

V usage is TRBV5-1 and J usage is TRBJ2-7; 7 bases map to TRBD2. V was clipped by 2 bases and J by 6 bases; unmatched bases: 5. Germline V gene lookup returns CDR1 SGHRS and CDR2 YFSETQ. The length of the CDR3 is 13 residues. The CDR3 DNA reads TGCGCCAGCAGCTTTGCGGGGGTACTCGAGCAGTACTTC. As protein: CASSFAGVLEQYF.

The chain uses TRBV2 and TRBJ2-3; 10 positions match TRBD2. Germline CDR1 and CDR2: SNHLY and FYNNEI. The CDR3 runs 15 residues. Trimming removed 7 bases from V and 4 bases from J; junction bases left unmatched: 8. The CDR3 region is CASNLEGLASDTQYF. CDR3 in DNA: TGTGCCAGCAACCTAGAGGGACTAGCGTCAGATACGCAGTATTTT.

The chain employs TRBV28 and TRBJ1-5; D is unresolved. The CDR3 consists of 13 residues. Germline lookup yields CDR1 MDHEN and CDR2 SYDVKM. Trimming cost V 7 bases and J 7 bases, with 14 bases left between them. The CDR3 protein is CASTPRRAQPQHF. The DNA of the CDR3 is TGTGCCAGCACCCCCCGGAGGGCGCAGCCCCAGCATTTT.

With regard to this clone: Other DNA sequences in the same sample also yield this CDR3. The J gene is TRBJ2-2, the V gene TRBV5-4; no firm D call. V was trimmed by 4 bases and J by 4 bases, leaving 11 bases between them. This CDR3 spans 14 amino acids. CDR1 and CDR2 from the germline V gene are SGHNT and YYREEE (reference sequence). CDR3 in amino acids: CASSLVAATGELFF. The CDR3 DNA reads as TGTGCCAGCAGCCTGGTGGCGGCCACCGGGGAGCTGTTTTTT. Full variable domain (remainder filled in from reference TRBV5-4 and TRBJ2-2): ETGVTQSPTHLIKTRGQQVTLRCSSQSGHNTVSWYQQALGQGPQFIFQYYREEENGRGNFPPRFSGLQFPNYSSELNVNALELDDSALYLCASSLVAATGELFFGEGSRLTVL.

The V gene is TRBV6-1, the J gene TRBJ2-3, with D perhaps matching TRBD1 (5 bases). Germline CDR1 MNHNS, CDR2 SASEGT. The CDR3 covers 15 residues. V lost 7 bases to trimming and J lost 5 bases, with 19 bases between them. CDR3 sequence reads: CASIESYRRGDTQYF. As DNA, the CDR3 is TGTGCCAGCATCGAAAGTTACAGAAGGGGAGATACGCAGTATTTT.

CDR3 nucleotide sequence: TGTGCCAGCAGTTTATCGGGGTCGGGGAGACTACACAATGAGCAGTTCTTC. It is translated as CASSLSGSGRLHNEQFF. The rearrangement uses TRBV27 and TRBJ2-1; tentative D call: TRBD2 (5 bases). Trimming left V 0 bases short and J 5 bases short, with 17 bases between. CDR3 length: 17 residues. The germline gives CDR1 MNHEY, CDR2 SMNVEV (reference sequence).

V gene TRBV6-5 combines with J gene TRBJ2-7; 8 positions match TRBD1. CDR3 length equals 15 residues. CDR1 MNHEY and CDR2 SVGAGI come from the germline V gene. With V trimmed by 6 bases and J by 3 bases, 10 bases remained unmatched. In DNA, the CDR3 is TGTGCCAGCAGCCGCAGGGGGCGCACCCGCTACGAGCAGTACTTC. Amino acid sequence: CASSRRGRTRYEQYF.

The CDR3 loop reads CAWSGLDRVRDEQYF. The CDR3 nucleotides are TGTGCCTGGAGTGGTCTAGACAGGGTAAGGGACGAGCAGTACTTC. V usage is TRBV30 and J usage is TRBJ2-7; the match to TRBD1 covers 7 bases. Germline lookup yields CDR1 GTSNPN and CDR2 SVGIG (reference sequence). The length of the CDR3 is 15 residues. The junction had 11 bases not matched to a gene; V was cut back by 1 base and J by 5 bases.

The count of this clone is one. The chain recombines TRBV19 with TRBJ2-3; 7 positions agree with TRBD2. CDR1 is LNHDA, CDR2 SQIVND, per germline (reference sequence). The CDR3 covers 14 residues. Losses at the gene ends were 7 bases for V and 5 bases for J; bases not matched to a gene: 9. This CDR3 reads CASTRGSGRDTQYF. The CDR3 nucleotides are TGTGCCAGTACCCGCGGGAGTGGTAGAGATACGCAGTATTTT. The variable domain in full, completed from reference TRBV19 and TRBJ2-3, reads DGGITQSPKYLFRKEGQNVTLSCEQNLNHDAMYWYRQDPGQGLRLIYYSQIVNDFQKGDIAEGYSVSREKKESFPLTVTSAQKNPTAFYLCASTRGSGRDTQYFGPGTRLTVL.

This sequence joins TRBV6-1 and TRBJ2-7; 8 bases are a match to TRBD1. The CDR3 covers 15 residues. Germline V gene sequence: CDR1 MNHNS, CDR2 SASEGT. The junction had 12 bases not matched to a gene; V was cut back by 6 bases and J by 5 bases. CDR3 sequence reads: CASSALGQGINEQYF. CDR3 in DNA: TGTGCCAGCAGCGCACTCGGACAGGGTATCAACGAGCAGTACTTC.

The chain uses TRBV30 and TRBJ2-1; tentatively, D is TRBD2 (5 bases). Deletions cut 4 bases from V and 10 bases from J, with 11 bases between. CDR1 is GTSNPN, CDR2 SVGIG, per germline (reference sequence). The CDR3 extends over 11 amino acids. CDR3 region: CAWTWRTEQFF. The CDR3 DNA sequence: TGTGCCTGGACATGGAGGACCGAGCAGTTCTTC.

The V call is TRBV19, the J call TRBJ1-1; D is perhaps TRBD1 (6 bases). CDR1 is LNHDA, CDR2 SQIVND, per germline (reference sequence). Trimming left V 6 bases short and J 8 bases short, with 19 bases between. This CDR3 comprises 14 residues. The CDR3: CASSPQARGWEAFF. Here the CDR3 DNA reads TGTGCCAGTAGCCCCCAGGCCAGGGGTTGGGAAGCTTTCTTT.